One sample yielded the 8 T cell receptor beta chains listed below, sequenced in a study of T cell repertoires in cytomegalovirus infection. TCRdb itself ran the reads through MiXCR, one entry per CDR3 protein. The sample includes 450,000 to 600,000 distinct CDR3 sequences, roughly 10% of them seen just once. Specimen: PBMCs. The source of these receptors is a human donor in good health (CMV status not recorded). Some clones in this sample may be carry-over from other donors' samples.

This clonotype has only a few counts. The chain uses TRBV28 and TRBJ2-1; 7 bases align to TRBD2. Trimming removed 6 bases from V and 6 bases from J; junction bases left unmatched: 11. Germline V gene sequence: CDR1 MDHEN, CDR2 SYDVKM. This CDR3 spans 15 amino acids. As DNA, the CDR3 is TGTGCCAGCAGGCGCAGCGGGATAGCCAGCAATGAGCAGTTCTTC. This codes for CASRRSGIASNEQFF.

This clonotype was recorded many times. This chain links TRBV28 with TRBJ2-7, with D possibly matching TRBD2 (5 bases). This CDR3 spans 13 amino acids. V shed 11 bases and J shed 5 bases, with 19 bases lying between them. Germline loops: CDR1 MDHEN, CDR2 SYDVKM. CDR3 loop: CAGRQAGTHEQYF. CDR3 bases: TGTGCCGGACGTCAGGCGGGTACCCACGAGCAGTACTTC.

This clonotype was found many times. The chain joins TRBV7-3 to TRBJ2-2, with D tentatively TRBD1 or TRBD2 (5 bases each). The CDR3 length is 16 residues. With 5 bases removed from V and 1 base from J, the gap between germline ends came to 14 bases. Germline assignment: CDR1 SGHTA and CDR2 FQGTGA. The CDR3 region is CASSPYPRGNTGELFF. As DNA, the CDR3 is TGTGCCAGCAGCCCATATCCGAGGGGGAACACCGGGGAGCTGTTTTTT.

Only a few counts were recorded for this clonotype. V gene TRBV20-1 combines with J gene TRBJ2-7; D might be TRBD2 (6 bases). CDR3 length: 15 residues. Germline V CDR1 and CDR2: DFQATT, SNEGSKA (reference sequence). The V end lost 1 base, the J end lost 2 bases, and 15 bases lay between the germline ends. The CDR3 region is CSARATRLGPYEQYF. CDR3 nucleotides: TGCAGTGCTAGAGCCACCCGACTAGGTCCCTACGAGCAGTACTTC.

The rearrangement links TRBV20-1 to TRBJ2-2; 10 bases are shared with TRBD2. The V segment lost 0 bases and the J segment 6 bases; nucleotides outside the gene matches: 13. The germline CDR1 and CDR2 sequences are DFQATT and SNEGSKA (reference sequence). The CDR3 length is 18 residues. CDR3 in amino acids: CSARDIQREGRGAGELFF. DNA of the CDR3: TGCAGTGCTAGAGATATACAGCGGGAGGGCCGAGGGGCCGGGGAGCTGTTTTTT.

This chain's CDR3 is CASSQRQQGSPLHF. Here the CDR3 DNA reads TGTGCCAGCAGCCAGAGACAGCAGGGCTCACCCCTCCACTTT. The chain recombines TRBV9 with TRBJ1-6, with D tentatively TRBD1 (5 bases). The CDR3 spans 14 residues. Trimming stripped 4 bases from V and 10 bases from J, with 15 bases between. CDR1 and CDR2 (germline): SGDLS, YYNGEE.

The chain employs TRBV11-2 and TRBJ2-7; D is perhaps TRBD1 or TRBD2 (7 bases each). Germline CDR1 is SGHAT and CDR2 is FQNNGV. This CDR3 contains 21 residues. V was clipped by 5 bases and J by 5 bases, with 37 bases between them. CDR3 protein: CASSPRTGLGLLINSGHEQYF. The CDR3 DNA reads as TGTGCCAGCAGCCCTAGGACAGGACTAGGCCTACTTATCAACTCTGGGCACGAGCAGTACTTC.

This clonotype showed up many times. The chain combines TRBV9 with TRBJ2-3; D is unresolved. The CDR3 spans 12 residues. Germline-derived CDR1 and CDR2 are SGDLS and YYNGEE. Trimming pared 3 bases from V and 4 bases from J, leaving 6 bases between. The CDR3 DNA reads TGTGCCAGCAGCGCGACCGCAGATACGCAGTATTTT. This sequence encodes CASSATADTQYF.